These 3 T cell receptor beta chains share one sample of origin, sequenced in a study of shared clonotypes between healthy human individuals. The data were produced by immunoSEQ multiplex PCR, yet TCRdb's version contains in-frame clones alone and is incomplete. This repertoire shows approximately 2.4 million clones, 95% found once; its top ten account for more than 0.1%. Sample: naive CD4+ T cells sorted from blood. The subset is: CD45RA+ positively selected. These receptor sequences come from a young man in good health.

This chain joins TRBV19 and TRBJ2-5; 7 bases agree with TRBD1. The CDR3 consists of 13 residues. Germline V gene sequence: CDR1 LNHDA, CDR2 SQIVND (reference sequence). V gave up 6 bases and J gave up 7 bases; unmatched junction bases: 8. In DNA form, the CDR3 reads TGTGCCAGTAGGACAACAGGGGACGGGACCCAGTACTTC. Residues: CASRTTGDGTQYF.

The chain recombines TRBV7-8 with TRBJ1-6; no firm D call. Germline values: CDR1 SGHVS, CDR2 FQNEAQ. This CDR3 has 15 residues. V shed 5 bases and J shed 8 bases, with 16 bases lying between them. This CDR3 reads CASSLNDRTDSPLHF. The CDR3 nucleotides are TGTGCCAGCAGCCTAAACGACCGCACGGATTCACCCCTCCACTTT.

Note on this clone: Its ends do not fully match the called genes, so a read error is possible. The same CDR3 arises from other DNA sequences in this sample as well. V is TRBV7-7 and J is TRBJ2-2; a possible D gene is TRBD1 (6 bases). This CDR3 comprises 12 residues. From germline, CDR1 is SSHAT and CDR2 FNYEAQ (reference sequence). CDR3 DNA sequence: TGTGCTAGCAGCTCAGGGGCCGGGGAGCTGTTTTTT. It translates to CASSSGAGELFF.